This T cell receptor (beta chain) was captured in a study of cytomegalovirus exposure and HLA in healthy donors. Study-wide background: It was reported in a later analysis that the same platform had been used for the 120 validation repertoires as for the 550 to 750 first-cohort repertoires. General study results and limits: There were some public TCRs occurring in many donors, but most TCR sequences were rare.

The protocol was immunoSEQ multiplex PCR, while the TCRdb copy is restricted to in-frame clones and leaves out a portion. In the table there are some 160,000 clones, 88% of which are singletons. Germline loops: CDR1 MNHEY, CDR2 SMNVEV (reference sequence). V lost 7 bases to trimming and J lost 0 bases; unmatched junction nucleotides: 6. The CDR3 runs to 15 residues. By share of the sample, this clone is medium-sized (0.01 to 0.1%). The antigen is not known. This chain joins TRBV27 and TRBJ2-1; 7 bases fit TRBD2. Material for sequencing was PBMCs. The TCR originated in a man aged 18-30 years in good health and CMV-seronegative. CDR3 amino acids: CASNRGSNSYNEQFF. The CDR3 region has the DNA TGTGCCAGCAATCGCGGGAGCAACTCCTACAATGAGCAGTTCTTC.